A selection of T cell receptor beta chains follows, all from one sample in a study of OX40 agonist ivuxolimab in advanced cancers. Using immunoSEQ multiplex PCR, the repertoire was profiled, and TCRdb retains in-frame clones only, with some absent. Found here are 65,000 to 95,000 clones, around 94% of them singletons; the top ten hold roughly 9.8%. The input for sequencing was CD4+ or CD8+ T cells sorted from blood, taken in a trial of the OX40 agonist ivuxolimab. The receptors come from an adult with an advanced solid tumor such as melanoma, head and neck, liver or kidney cancer. Both conserved end residues are part of each CDR3. D genes are given only for firm matches. Clone size appears in some rows only: once, few, many, or a class for an expanded clone.

d_call j_call clone_size v_call cdr3_nt cdr3_aa
- TRBJ2-3 once TRBV7-6 TGTGCCAGCAGCTACGGGATGACAGATACGCAGTATTTT CASSYGMTDTQYF
- TRBJ2-2 - TRBV7-6 TGTGCCAGCAGCTTCGGACTCGCGGGGGAGCTGTTTTTT CASSFGLAGELFF
TRBD1 TRBJ2-5 - TRBV28 TGTGCCAGCAGGTACAGGGGGTCAGAGACCCAGTACTTC CASRYRGSETQYF
- TRBJ1-1 - TRBV5-1 TGCGCCAGCAGCGACAGGCCCTTGAACACTGAAGCTTTCTTT CASSDRPLNTEAFF
- TRBJ2-7 - TRBV19 TGTGCCAGTAGCCCCGGGACGGACTCCTACGAGCAGTACTTC CASSPGTDSYEQYF
- TRBJ2-7 - TRBV4-3 TGCGCCAGCAGCCAAGATACAGGAGCCCGTTACGAGCAGTACTTC CASSQDTGARYEQYF
- TRBJ2-2 - TRBV15 TGTGCCACCAGCACCGAGCGGGTTACCGGGGAGCTGTTTTTT CATSTERVTGELFF
- TRBJ1-5 - TRBV14 TGTGCCAGCAGCCAAGGAGGCAATCAGCCCCAGCATTTT CASSQGGNQPQHF
TRBD2 TRBJ2-1 - TRBV19 TGTGCCAGTACCCCGACTAGCGGGGGGGACCGGCCCGATGAGCAGTTCTTC CASTPTSGGDRPDEQFF
- TRBJ1-1 - TRBV5-4 TGTGCCAGCAGCTTCCAGGGTATTACTGAAGCTTTCTTT CASSFQGITEAFF
- TRBJ2-3 - TRBV5-6 TGTGCCAGCAGCTTGGTGGCAGGAAATACGCAGTATTTT CASSLVAGNTQYF
- TRBJ2-5 - TRBV27 TGTGCCAGCAGTTTATTTTCCCCCTCCCCCGAGACCCAGTACTTC CASSLFSPSPETQYF
TRBD2 TRBJ2-3 - TRBV6-5 TGTGCCAGCAGTGCCGGGACTAGCTATTTT CASSAGTSYF
- TRBJ2-7 - TRBV5-1 TGCGCCAGCAGCGGAGGGGAGCGCCCAGCCTACGAGCAGTACTTC CASSGGERPAYEQYF
- TRBJ2-7 once TRBV12-5 TGTGCTAGTGGTCCTTCAGGGGATGTGTCCTACGAGCAGTACTTC CASGPSGDVSYEQYF
- TRBJ2-5 - TRBV6-5 TGTGCCAGCCACCCCTCGGGGGCCCAAGAGACCCAGTACTTC CASHPSGAQETQYF
TRBD1 TRBJ2-7 - TRBV7-9 TGTGCCAGCAGCATCCGGACAGGTCCTATGGAGCAGTACTTC CASSIRTGPMEQYF
- TRBJ1-1 - TRBV6-5 TGTGCCAGCCTAGCAGGCTGGAGCACTGAAGCTTTCTTT CASLAGWSTEAFF
- TRBJ2-2 - TRBV5-5 TGTGCCAGCAGCTTGGCCAGGGGTATCACCGGGGAGCTGTTTTTT CASSLARGITGELFF
- TRBJ2-7 once TRBV29-1 TGCAGCGTTGTCACAGGAGGCTCCTACGAGCAGTACTTC CSVVTGGSYEQYF
- TRBJ2-7 - TRBV27 TGTGCCAGCAGTTTAGAAGCAGGGATGAACTACGAGCAGTACTTC CASSLEAGMNYEQYF
- TRBJ2-2 - TRBV5-1 TGCGCCAGCAGCTTAGCCCAGGGGGGAACCGGGGAGCTGTTTTTT CASSLAQGGTGELFF
TRBD2 TRBJ2-1 - TRBV4-3 TGCGCCAGCAGCCAAGATCTGGGACTATACAATGAGCAGTTCTTC CASSQDLGLYNEQFF
- TRBJ2-1 - TRBV7-9 TGTGCCAGCAGCTTAGTTTCGGATGAGCAGTTCTTC CASSLVSDEQFF
- TRBJ2-7 once TRBV13 TGTGCCAGCAGCTTCGGGACTCCAACCCCCTACGAGCAGTACTTC CASSFGTPTPYEQYF
TRBD1 TRBJ2-3 - TRBV7-9 TGTGCCAGCAGCTTAGGAGGGGGCGATTTTACAGATACGCAGTATTTT CASSLGGGDFTDTQYF
TRBD2 TRBJ2-1 - TRBV2 TGTGCCAGCAGAGCTTCCGGACTAGCGGGAACCGAACCCGAGCAGTTCTTC CASRASGLAGTEPEQFF
TRBD1 TRBJ2-7 - TRBV2 TGTGCCAGCAGGGGGGGACAGGGGAGAACTGACGAGCAGTACTTC CASRGGQGRTDEQYF
- TRBJ2-7 - TRBV28 TGTGCCAGCCACCACTCGTTGGCAGGGGATCAGCAGTACTTC CASHHSLAGDQQYF
- TRBJ2-1 - TRBV18 TGTGCCAGCTCACCAGATCCAGGAGGAGGCCAGAGGGATGAGCAGTTCTTC CASSPDPGGGQRDEQFF
- TRBJ2-3 - TRBV5-1 TGCGCCAGCAGAAAAGGAAGCTATAGCACAGATACGCAGTATTTT CASRKGSYSTDTQYF
- TRBJ1-5 - TRBV7-9 TGTGCCAGCAGCCCCGAGGGCAGTAGCAATCAGCCCCAGCATTTT CASSPEGSSNQPQHF
- TRBJ2-7 - TRBV27 TGTGCCAGCAGTTTAAGGGGGGGGGCCTACGAGCAGTACTTC CASSLRGGAYEQYF
TRBD1 TRBJ2-1 - TRBV19 TGTGCCAGTAGTAGAGAGGAGACAGGGGTCAATGAGCAGTTCTTC CASSREETGVNEQFF
- TRBJ2-2 - TRBV5-1 TGCGCCAGCAGCTTGGATGGCGGGGAGCTGTTTTTT CASSLDGGELFF
- TRBJ2-7 once TRBV4-3 TGCGCCAGCAGCCAAGACCGGGACCCCAGCGACGAGCAGTACTTC CASSQDRDPSDEQYF
TRBD1 TRBJ2-7 - TRBV27 TGTGCCAGCAGTCCAGGGGGCACGTACGAGCAGTACTTC CASSPGGTYEQYF
TRBD1 TRBJ1-2 - TRBV2 TGTGCCAGCAGTGAGGGACAGGACCCAGTGATTAACTATGGCTACACCTTC CASSEGQDPVINYGYTF
- TRBJ2-7 - TRBV5-1 TGCGCCAGCAGCTGGGGGACGGGGCAGTACTTC CASSWGTGQYF
- TRBJ2-7 - TRBV5-6 TGTGCCAGCAGCTTGAACCGCGAGCAGTACTTC CASSLNREQYF
TRBD2 TRBJ2-3 - TRBV28 TGTGCCAGCAGTCCCCACTGGACTAGCACACACACAGATACGCAGTATTTT CASSPHWTSTHTDTQYF
- TRBJ1-1 - TRBV29-1 TGCAGCGTTGTCCTGTTCGGGGGTGAAGCTTTCTTT CSVVLFGGEAFF
TRBD1 TRBJ2-3 - TRBV6-6 TGTGCCAGCAGTTACTCCCACTCGGACAGGGCCTATTTT CASSYSHSDRAYF
- TRBJ2-3 - TRBV5-8 TGTGCCAGCAGCTCTGACCTTCGCACAGATACGCAGTATTTT CASSSDLRTDTQYF
- TRBJ2-5 - TRBV4-3 TGCGCCAGCAGCGAGGGGCGGAGGACATCGATCCCAGAGACCCAGTACTTC CASSEGRRTSIPETQYF
- TRBJ1-1 - TRBV28 TGTGCCAGCAGTTACTCCAAGGAACTGAACACTGAAGCTTTCTTT CASSYSKELNTEAFF